This T cell receptor (beta chain) was obtained from a study of glioma-infiltrating T cells (dated by TCRdb to 2016 to 2018). With regard to the full study: Glioma tissue, non-neoplastic brain tissue and matched peripheral blood mononuclear cells were used as sources from which TCR alpha- and beta-chain repertoires were sequenced. Each tissue-infiltrating repertoire was compared with the same patient's peripheral blood repertoire to measure divergence between tissue and blood T-cell populations. The paired cohort comprised three low-grade glioma patients, 8 or 9 primary glioblastoma patients and three non-glioma patients contributing non-neoplastic brain tissue. Summary of the overall study and its limitations: Tissue and blood shared very few CDR3 sequences, a result attributed to high CDR3 diversity and limited sampling. The group comparisons were based on small numbers of patients: three non-neoplastic, three low-grade glioma and roughly eight glioblastoma patients. In non-neoplastic patients, VJ-independent divergence between tissue and blood fell below expectation, whereas in all gliomas, and especially in low-grade gliomas, the divergence rose above expectation.

This clonotype was picked up many times. There is no known antigen for this receptor. There are no base qualities to consult, and no much larger clone falls within one base. The cysteine opens and the phenylalanine closes a CDR3 of 13 amino acids. The only DNA kept is the CDR3, 39 bases in frame from the first base. Sequences DFQATT (CDR1) and SNEGSKA (CDR2) are obtained from the germline V gene (reference sequence). Clipping removes 6 bases from V and 5 bases from J, with 9 as the unmatched junction base count. The iRepertoire nested amplicon-rescue multiplex PCR (arm-PCR) platform was used to amplify TCR alpha and beta CDR3 regions from RNA. One-step reverse transcription and amplification used about 100-400 ng of tissue mRNA or PBMC total RNA as input. After bead purification, a secondary multiplex PCR added Illumina adapters, and libraries were gel-purified between 200 and 400 bp. Demultiplexing relied on internal 6-nucleotide barcodes carried by the libraries. Libraries were sequenced on an Illumina MiSeq with 2x220 or 2x250 nucleotide paired-end reads. The original methods were these. Paired reads were merged using FLASH 1.2.11 and were aligned to the GRCh37 human genome using BWA-MEM, after which TRA and TRB reads were extracted. V and J assignment used an IMGT-derived reference of cassette sequences and CDR3 motifs that included pseudogenes. Reads were translated in three frames, and productive CDR3s were defined by a C…FGXG motif without stop codons. Clonotypes were defined as unique combinations of V-J cassette pair and CDR3 amino acid sequence. Reads were filtered by Hamming distance, with the threshold set by the sequence error rate of each sample in mapped regions. TCRdb trimmed public reads at Q25 via fastp, called clones via MiXCR and kept in-frame beta chains. Every entry covers one CDR3 protein and lists the most common genes and DNA from its rows. For this entry, the V and J calls and clone size follow TCRdb and not the study's own pipeline. The sample table records under 150,000 distinct CDR3 sequences; 20% to 25% of these occur just once. Of the sample, approximately 26% is held by the ten largest clones.

The source is a human donor with low-grade glioma or glioblastoma, undergoing nonglioma brain surgery, or in good health (not recorded which). Material for sequencing was glioma tissue, nonneoplastic brain tissue, or PBMCs (not recorded which). The rearranged chain carries TRBV20-1 and TRBJ2-5, and 7 junction bases match TRBD1. The CDR3 reads as follows: CSAGGPSGETQYF. At the DNA level, the sequence is TGCAGTGCAGGGGGCCCCTCGGGGGAGACCCAGTACTTC.